Listed here are 28 T cell receptor beta chains from one sample, sequenced in a study of a mutant IDH1 vaccine in newly diagnosed glioma. Only in-frame clones appear in the TCRdb table, and some are missing; sequencing was by immunoSEQ multiplex PCR. The data show 82,000 or so clones, almost 85% seen once. Their antigens are not known. As to time point: week 23, last vaccination. A 20-mer mutant IDH1 peptide at 300 ug was injected subcutaneously with topical imiquimod. Sequencing was performed on PBMCs, taken from a glioma patient whose treatment included an IDH1 peptide vaccine. These receptors originate from a man aged 25-45 years with glioma. Some clones in this sample may be carry-over from other donors' samples.

This clone was seen a handful of times. This chain joins TRBV6-1 and TRBJ2-7; possibly TRBD2 for D (6 bases). This CDR3 is built from 15 residues. Germline lookup yields CDR1 MNHNS and CDR2 SASEGT. V was cut by 6 bases and J by 0 bases, with 15 bases left in between. CDR3 sequence reads: CASSTAGRVSYEQYF. CDR3 DNA: TGTGCCAGCAGCACCGCGGGGCGGGTCTCCTACGAGCAGTACTTC.

The chain combines TRBV9 with TRBJ2-3; D is undetermined. Trimming left V 3 bases short and J 4 bases short, with 21 bases between. This CDR3 contains 17 residues. Germline values: CDR1 SGDLS, CDR2 YYNGEE. The CDR3 protein is CASSATLLQPGADTQYF. The CDR3 DNA reads TGTGCCAGCAGCGCGACACTGCTACAACCGGGCGCAGATACGCAGTATTTT.

This chain links TRBV27 with TRBJ1-1; 10 bases map to TRBD1. V shed 4 bases and J 0 bases; nucleotides not matched to a gene: 5. CDR3 length equals 16 residues. Germline loops: CDR1 MNHEY, CDR2 SMNVEV (reference sequence). The CDR3 sequence is CASSSRDRGMNTEAFF. Written as DNA, the CDR3 is TGTGCCAGCAGTTCTCGGGACAGGGGTATGAACACTGAAGCTTTCTTT.

This chain uses TRBV4-1 with TRBJ1-3, with D hard to call. V was clipped by 3 bases and J by 0 bases, with 12 bases between them. Germline lookup yields CDR1 MGHRA and CDR2 YSYEKL. The CDR3 is made up of 16 amino acids. The CDR3 is CASSHPGRSSGNTIYF. The CDR3 DNA is TGCGCCAGCAGCCACCCGGGGAGGTCCTCTGGAAACACCATATATTTT.

This sequence joins TRBV21-1 and TRBJ1-2. TRBV21-1 is a pseudogene locus. CDR3 length: 13 residues. The CDR3 DNA reads TGTGCCAGCAGCGTGGAGGATAACTATGGCTACACCTTC. This translates into CASSVEDNYGYTF.

This chain joins TRBV11-2 and TRBJ2-3, with 8 bases identical to TRBD2. The CDR3 loop spans 15 amino acids. Per germline, CDR1 SGHAT and CDR2 FQNNGV. Trimming took 5 bases from V and 2 from J; bases not matched to a gene: 6. The CDR3 region has the DNA TGTGCCAGCAGCAGACGACTAGCGCTCACAGATACGCAGTATTTT. Protein product: CASSRRLALTDTQYF.

This CDR3 is CASSLGEATEAFF. The CDR3 nucleotides read TGTGCCAGCAGTTTAGGGGAAGCCACTGAAGCTTTCTTT. This chain joins TRBV27 and TRBJ1-1; D is undetermined. V was shortened by 2 bases and J by 4 bases, with 8 bases between the two germline ends. Germline CDR1 and CDR2: MNHEY and SMNVEV (reference sequence). The length of the CDR3 is 13 residues.

This clone appeared once. This sequence joins TRBV5-4 and TRBJ2-7, with 12 bases identical to TRBD2. The CDR3 sequence is 14 residues long. Germline assignment: CDR1 SGHNT and CDR2 YYREEE (reference sequence). Germline trimming cut 2 bases from V and 9 bases from J; bases unmatched to any gene: 6. The chain's CDR3 is CASSFSTSGGVQYF. The CDR3 DNA reads TGTGCCAGCAGCTTCTCGACTAGCGGGGGAGTGCAGTACTTC. Filled out from reference TRBV5-4 and TRBJ2-7, the complete variable domain reads ETGVTQSPTHLIKTRGQQVTLRCSSQSGHNTVSWYQQALGQGPQFIFQYYREEENGRGNFPPRFSGLQFPNYSSELNVNALELDDSALYLCASSFSTSGGVQYFGPGTRLTVT.

The chain recombines TRBV19 with TRBJ2-7, with D unresolved. Germline CDR1 and CDR2: LNHDA and SQIVND (reference sequence). The CDR3 has 13 amino acids. V dropped 5 bases and J dropped 4 bases, with 12 bases sitting between them. The CDR3 region has the DNA TGTGCCAGTAGTTTGGCGGATTCTTACGAGCAGTACTTC. Translation: CASSLADSYEQYF.

The V gene is TRBV19, the J gene TRBJ2-7, with D perhaps matching TRBD2 (5 bases). Germline V gene lookup returns CDR1 LNHDA and CDR2 SQIVND (reference sequence). CDR3 length: 13 amino acids. Trimming left V 3 bases short and J 5 bases short, with 11 bases between. The CDR3 sequence: CASSMGLADEQYF. In nucleotides, the CDR3 is TGTGCCAGTAGTATGGGTCTAGCAGACGAGCAGTACTTC.

This clone was detected only once. The chain has TRBV4-2 and TRBJ2-2, with D uncertain. The CDR3 has 14 amino acids. The ends were cut back, 0 bases at V and 5 bases at J, with 7 bases in the middle. The germline CDR1 and CDR2 sequences are LGHNA and YNFKEQ. In DNA, the CDR3 is TGTGCCAGCAGCCAAGATTCTCGAACCGGGGAGCTGTTTTTT. Amino acid sequence: CASSQDSRTGELFF.

This clone was counted only a few times. V is TRBV5-6 and J is TRBJ1-1; D might be TRBD1 (5 bases). V lost 0 bases and J 0 bases, leaving 15 bases between the germline ends. Germline V CDR1 and CDR2: SGHDT, YYEEEE. The CDR3 is made up of 17 amino acids. This CDR3 is CASSLEGFRAVNTEAFF. As DNA, the CDR3 is TGTGCCAGCAGCTTGGAGGGATTCAGGGCGGTGAACACTGAAGCTTTCTTT.

The chain carries TRBV18 and TRBJ1-1, with D unclear. Germline V CDR1 and CDR2: KGHSH, LQKENI. The V and J ends lost 3 bases and 3 bases respectively, with 14 bases between them. The CDR3 contains 15 residues. The CDR3 DNA is TGTGCCAGCTCACCCACCGCGCGGGAGGACACTGAAGCTTTCTTT. Its translation: CASSPTAREDTEAFF.

CDR3 loop: CASSARDNSYTQYF. The CDR3 DNA reads TGTGCCAGCAGCGCTAGGGACAACTCATATACGCAGTATTTT. The V gene is TRBV9, the J gene TRBJ2-3, with a possible D match to TRBD1 (6 bases). V lost 3 bases and J lost 7, with 15 bases in between. The CDR3 is 14 amino acids. Germline V gene lookup returns CDR1 SGDLS and CDR2 YYNGEE.

This chain joins TRBV4-1 and TRBJ2-7, with D possibly being TRBD1 (7 bases). V was trimmed by 2 bases and J by 6 bases, leaving 17 bases between them. The germline gives CDR1 MGHRA, CDR2 YSYEKL. CDR3 length equals 15 residues. Here the CDR3 reads CASSQTDRDSREQYF. CDR3 coding DNA: TGCGCCAGCAGCCAAACAGACAGGGACTCCCGCGAGCAGTACTTC.

The chain joins TRBV5-1 to TRBJ1-2; no clear D. This CDR3 spans 13 amino acids. The germline V gene encodes CDR1 SGHRS and CDR2 YFSETQ. Between the trimmed V and J ends, which lost 1 base and 4 bases, there was a span of 8 bases. CDR3: CASSLTALYGYTF. The CDR3 nucleotides are TGCGCCAGCAGCTTGACGGCCCTCTATGGCTACACCTTC.

The chain has TRBV28 and TRBJ2-1, with D unresolved. Per the germline V gene, CDR1 is MDHEN and CDR2 is SYDVKM. The CDR3 runs to 14 residues. The V end lost 6 bases, the J end lost 8 bases, and 17 bases lay between the germline ends. The CDR3, as DNA: TGTGCCAGCAGACCATTCCTTTGGGTGGATGAGCAGTTCTTC. Protein: CASRPFLWVDEQFF.

The chain carries TRBV5-4 and TRBJ2-6; 7 bases agree with TRBD1. Germline CDR1 SGHNT, CDR2 YYREEE (reference sequence). The CDR3 has 15 amino acids. V shed 7 bases, J shed 0 bases, and the junction held 4 bases outside the gene matches. The CDR3 DNA reads as TGTGCCAGCTCTGACAGGGCCTCTGGGGCCAACGTCCTGACTTTC. This codes for CASSDRASGANVLTF. Complete variable domain (other parts from reference TRBV5-4 and TRBJ2-6): ETGVTQSPTHLIKTRGQQVTLRCSSQSGHNTVSWYQQALGQGPQFIFQYYREEENGRGNFPPRFSGLQFPNYSSELNVNALELDDSALYLCASSDRASGANVLTFGAGSRLTVL.

The V call is TRBV4-1, the J call TRBJ2-1; tentatively, D is TRBD1 (6 bases). The length of the CDR3 is 17 residues. The V gene lost 3 bases and the J gene lost 1 base, with 16 bases spanning the gap. Germline V gives CDR1 MGHRA, CDR2 YSYEKL. CDR3 loop: CASSHDPGQTSYNEQFF. The CDR3 DNA reads TGCGCCAGCAGCCATGATCCGGGACAAACTTCCTACAATGAGCAGTTCTTC.

V is TRBV28 and J is TRBJ1-5, with D possibly matching TRBD1 (5 bases). V was cut by 3 bases and J by 2 bases, with 14 bases left in between. Germline V gene data show CDR1 as MDHEN and CDR2 as SYDVKM. The CDR3 is 16 amino acids. The CDR3 nucleotides read TGTGCCAGCAGTTTGGGGGGGGGAAGTGGCAATCAGCCCCAGCATTTT. Amino acids: CASSLGGGSGNQPQHF. Full variable domain (remainder filled in from reference TRBV28 and TRBJ1-5): DVKVTQSSRYLVKRTGEKVFLECVQDMDHENMFWYRQDPGLGLRLIYFSYDVKMKEKGDIPEGYSVSREKKERFSLILESASTNQTSMYLCASSLGGGSGNQPQHFGDGTRLSIL.

This rearrangement joins TRBV6-4 to TRBJ2-4; TRBD1 matches at 7 bases. J gave up 0 bases and V 4 bases, and 15 bases lay outside the gene matches. Per germline, CDR1 MRHNA and CDR2 SNTAGT. The CDR3 consists of 19 residues. CDR3: CASSGTGQRTESAKNIQYF. CDR3 DNA sequence: TGTGCCAGCAGTGGGACGGGACAGCGTACCGAATCAGCCAAAAACATTCAGTACTTC.

The chain combines TRBV28 with TRBJ1-1, with 8 bases fitting TRBD1. The CDR3 consists of 15 residues. CDR1 and CDR2 (germline): MDHEN, SYDVKM. J lost 10 bases, V lost 6 bases, and 16 bases had no gene match. The CDR3 coding sequence is TGTGCCAGCAGCACCCCCCGGGCAGGGGGCCTAGGAGCTTTCTTT. Its protein product is CASSTPRAGGLGAFF.

The rearrangement joins TRBV27 to TRBJ1-1, with 7 bases fitting TRBD1. CDR1 and CDR2 from the germline V gene are MNHEY and SMNVEV (reference sequence). The CDR3 extends over 14 amino acids. J gave up 8 bases and V 3 bases, and 9 bases lay outside the gene matches. Written as DNA, the CDR3 is TGTGCCAGCAGTTTTACAGGGGCGAGAAACGAAGCTTTCTTT. This gives the protein CASSFTGARNEAFF.

The chain links TRBV9 to TRBJ2-1; 11 nucleotides match TRBD2. The CDR3 spans 15 residues. The ends lost 3 bases at V and 5 bases at J; junction bases unmatched: 4. Germline V gives CDR1 SGDLS, CDR2 YYNGEE. The CDR3 DNA sequence: TGTGCCAGCAGCGCTCTTAGCGGGGGGGACAATGAGCAGTTCTTC. Translation gives CASSALSGGDNEQFF.

The rearrangement links TRBV19 to TRBJ2-2; a possible D gene is TRBD1 (6 bases). V shed 5 bases and J shed 0 bases, with 13 bases lying between them. The germline V gene has CDR1 LNHDA and CDR2 SQIVND (reference sequence). CDR3 length: 16 amino acids. CDR3 sequence (DNA): TGTGCCAGTAGTCCACAACAGGGCGCGAACACCGGGGAGCTGTTTTTT. Protein product: CASSPQQGANTGELFF.

The chain combines TRBV4-1 with TRBJ2-3, with D perhaps TRBD2 (6 bases). The germline V gene has CDR1 MGHRA and CDR2 YSYEKL. The V and J ends lost 0 bases and 10 bases respectively, with 11 bases between them. The length of the CDR3 is 13 residues. The CDR3 reads CASSQDTGLSQYF. CDR3 bases: TGCGCCAGCAGCCAAGATACCGGACTATCGCAGTATTTT.

This chain connects TRBV5-1 to TRBJ2-1; 10 bases map to TRBD2. The CDR3 consists of 17 residues. Germline CDR1 reads SGHRS; CDR2 reads YFSETQ. With 5 bases clipped from V and 1 base from J, the junction kept 9 bases outside the gene matches. In DNA form, the CDR3 reads TGCGCCAGCAGGCAGCGGGAGGGATTCAAGTCCTACAATGAGCAGTTCTTC. It translates to CASRQREGFKSYNEQFF.

The chain recombines TRBV6-5 with TRBJ2-2; tentative D call: TRBD1 (6 bases). Germline V lookup: CDR1 MNHEY, CDR2 SVGAGI. This CDR3 has 14 residues. V shed 10 bases and J shed 1 base, with 13 bases lying between them. The CDR3 sequence is CATRWGQNTGELFF. In DNA, the CDR3 is TGTGCCACTAGGTGGGGGCAGAACACCGGGGAGCTGTTTTTT.